This T cell receptor beta chain is from a study of T cell responses to AZD1222 COVID-19 vaccine (dated by TCRdb to about 2021). Turning to the overall study: AZD1222 recipients with second doses at about 4 weeks or about 12 weeks were pooled, because spike-specific TCR depth and breadth did not differ between schedules. TCR sequencing covered some 240 trial participants: roughly 200 given two doses of AZD1222 and approximately 26 given two doses of MenACWY control vaccine. Trial participants were enrolled by age into subgroups of 18-55, 56-69 and 70-plus years, and about 150, 27 and 61 TCR-sequenced participants, respectively, were included in these subgroups.

The full study reports these points: Spike-specific TCR breadth and depth rose significantly after two AZD1222 doses compared with day 0 and with MenACWY recipients. Conclusions about previously exposed vaccinees are limited, since just five or six AZD1222 recipients were seropositive for SARS-CoV-2 at baseline. Reportedly, almost half of the unique spike-specific TCRs recognized epitopes lying outside the regions that are mutated in the B.1.351 and B.1.1.7 variants. The 56-69-year group was small, and its depth increase did not reach significance, likely because of low power. Most participants were white British and females outnumbered males, and the authors suggested that clonal diversity may have been underestimated. Because no samples from the day 14 peak response were available, repertoires could be characterized only after the peak T cell response. CD4 TCRs associated with the vaccine covered the entire spike protein, and the dominant responses were in regions 160-218 and 743-854.

What this sample's time point label stands for: baseline before first vaccination. Vaccinee samples came from UK trials COV001 and COV002, including a single-blind randomized controlled phase 2/3 trial of AZD1222 (ChAdOx1 nCoV-19) in healthy adults. Trial participant PBMC samples were collected at day 0 and day 28 after the second dose for TCRbeta chain sequencing. With regard to this clone: Its antigen is not yet known. No per-base quality is available; no much larger clone lies one base away.

V drops 0 bases and J drops 8 bases, leaving 16 bases in between. Measured from the cysteine to the phenylalanine, the CDR3 is 15 residues long. Of the read, only the CDR3 DNA is kept; its 45 bases are in frame from base 1. Based on the germline V gene (reference sequence), the CDR1 and CDR2 sequences are LGHDT and YNNKEL. The CDR3 regions of human TCRbeta chains were subjected to immunosequencing. The authors processed their data as follows. TCRs in the repertoires were matched against a reference library of SARS-CoV-2-specific TCRs that had been generated with the MIRA antigen-specificity platform. Breadth was defined as the fraction of unique TCRs that were SARS-CoV-2-associated. Depth was defined as the fraction of total T cells that were SARS-CoV-2-associated. Using the MIRA data, each spike-specific TCR was mapped to the spike region that the TCR reacts to and placed in a CD4 or CD8 class. Log10-transformed breadth and depth values were compared by one-way ANOVA with Sidak's multiple comparisons tests. What TCRdb holds here is the immuneACCESS table cut down to in-frame rearrangements. Part of the clones is not present; checked against another copy, under half of the missing clones reflect an unresolved V gene, and the others are unexplained. The V and J calls and the clone size are those of that table, but D and trimming were determined from the DNA. In all, the sample holds 200,000 or so clones, and approximately 90% of those were seen once. Of the sample, 6.1% is held by the ten largest clones.

The clonotype was recovered from an adult in good health. The starting material was peripheral blood, obtained on day 0 of AZD1222 vaccination. The chain was built from TRBV3-1 (or the pseudogene TRBV3-2) and TRBJ1-2; no D gene call is confident. The CDR3 region: CASSQDPGRTNGYTF. The DNA is TGTGCCAGCAGCCAAGATCCTGGCAGGACCAACGGCTACACCTTC.